The next 11 T cell receptor beta chains were all read from a single sample in a study of shared clonotypes between healthy human individuals. Assay: immunoSEQ multiplex PCR; the TCRdb copy retains only in-frame clones and omits some. The repertoire consists of a few million clones, with almost 96% occurring once and the leading ten covering around 0.13%. Source material: naive CD4+ T cells sorted from blood. Subset: CD45RA+ positively selected. These receptors came from a young man in good health.

This chain links TRBV2 with TRBJ1-5; D call uncertain. CDR1 is SNHLY and CDR2 is FYNNEI in the germline V gene. The CDR3 loop spans 15 amino acids. Trimming shortened V by 1 base and J by 3 bases, and 10 bases separated the two germline ends. This chain's CDR3 is CASSEVGQLNQPQHF. The CDR3 nucleotides are TGTGCCAGCAGTGAAGTCGGGCAGCTCAATCAGCCCCAGCATTTT.

This chain links TRBV19 with TRBJ1-5; D might be TRBD1 (5 bases). The CDR3 consists of 14 residues. The germline gives CDR1 LNHDA, CDR2 SQIVND (reference sequence). The V gene lost 7 bases and the J gene lost 6 bases, with 16 bases spanning the gap. Written as DNA, the CDR3 is TGTGCCAGTACCTCTTGGGGGAACAGTCAGCCCCAGCATTTT. Translating gives CASTSWGNSQPQHF.

This rearrangement joins TRBV5-1 to TRBJ2-7; the match to TRBD1 covers 7 bases. The CDR3 has 14 amino acids. V shed 3 bases and J 11 bases; nucleotides not matched to a gene: 14. Germline V CDR1 and CDR2: SGHRS, YFSETQ. The CDR3 is CASSSPGQRTGEYF. The DNA for the CDR3 is TGCGCCAGCAGCTCACCGGGACAGCGTACGGGCGAGTACTTC. Based on the CDR3 plus reference TRBV5-1 and TRBJ2-7, the full variable domain is KAGVTQTPRYLIKTRGQQVTLSCSPISGHRSVSWYQQTPGQGLQFLFEYFSETQRNKGNFPGRFSGRQFSNSRSEMNVSTLELGDSALYLCASSSPGQRTGEYFGPGTRLTVT.

The chain links TRBV19 to TRBJ2-4; D is unresolved. This CDR3 region has 14 residues. The germline V and J ends were trimmed by 3 bases and 2 bases, with 8 bases remaining between them. The germline gives CDR1 LNHDA, CDR2 SQIVND (reference sequence). This chain's CDR3 is CASSMWGTKNIQYF. The CDR3 coding sequence is TGTGCCAGTAGTATGTGGGGAACCAAAAACATTCAGTACTTC.

V gene TRBV19 combines with J gene TRBJ1-1; a weak D match, TRBD1 (6 bases). Trimming removed 3 bases at V and 5 bases at J, with 19 bases between. The CDR3 runs 16 residues. Germline CDR1 LNHDA, CDR2 SQIVND (reference sequence). CDR3 region: CASSIRGAGGLTEAFF. The CDR3 DNA reads as TGTGCCAGTAGTATTCGGGGGGCCGGGGGATTAACTGAAGCTTTCTTT.

The CDR3 coding sequence is TGTGCCATCGGTCGGACAGGGGACTACGAGCAGTACTTC. It yields the protein CAIGRTGDYEQYF. The chain couples TRBV10-3 to TRBJ2-7, with 9 bases lining up with TRBD1. The CDR3 spans 13 residues. Germline lookup yields CDR1 ENHRY and CDR2 SYGVKD. The V gene end was trimmed by 8 bases and the J gene end by 3 bases; junction bases not matched to a gene: 5.

The chain joins TRBV25-1 to TRBJ2-2; the D is unclear. Germline V gene data show CDR1 as MGHDK and CDR2 as SYGVNS. This CDR3 is built from 11 residues. V lost 6 bases and J lost 6, with 5 bases in between. The chain's CDR3 is CASSRSGELFF. The CDR3 DNA reads as TGTGCCAGCAGCCGATCCGGGGAGCTGTTTTTT.

The V call is TRBV30, the J call TRBJ1-1; D is unclear. The CDR3 covers 16 residues. Germline-derived CDR1 and CDR2 are GTSNPN and SVGIG (reference sequence). The ends were cut back, 3 bases at V and 5 bases at J, with 22 bases in the middle. CDR3 nucleotides: TGTGCCTGGAGACCATTTACGGGCTCCCTAGGAACTGAAGCTTTCTTT. It codes for CAWRPFTGSLGTEAFF.

The chain employs TRBV5-1 and TRBJ1-6, with D unresolved. The V end lost 0 bases, the J end lost 5 bases, and 12 bases lay between the germline ends. In germline, CDR1 is SGHRS, CDR2 YFSETQ. CDR3 length equals 16 residues. The CDR3 is CASSLASGGDNSPLHF. DNA of the CDR3: TGCGCCAGCAGCTTGGCCTCAGGCGGCGATAATTCACCCCTCCACTTT. Combining the CDR3 with reference TRBV5-1 and TRBJ1-6 gives the whole variable domain KAGVTQTPRYLIKTRGQQVTLSCSPISGHRSVSWYQQTPGQGLQFLFEYFSETQRNKGNFPGRFSGRQFSNSRSEMNVSTLELGDSALYLCASSLASGGDNSPLHFGNGTRLTVT.

The chain has TRBV18 and TRBJ1-4; 9 nucleotides align to TRBD1. The J segment lost 7 bases and the V segment lost 1 base, leaving 7 bases of the junction unmatched. The germline gives CDR1 KGHSH, CDR2 LQKENI. This CDR3 region has 16 residues. The CDR3 spells CASSPLAGTGSEKLFF. The DNA for the CDR3 is TGTGCCAGCTCACCACTTGCCGGGACAGGGAGTGAAAAACTGTTTTTT.

The rearrangement links TRBV5-1 to TRBJ2-1, with TRBD2 identical over 13 bases. Trimming took 5 bases from V and 5 from J; bases not matched to a gene: 7. Looked up from germline, CDR1 is SGHRS and CDR2 is YFSETQ. The CDR3 contains 16 residues. The CDR3 DNA sequence: TGCGCCAGCAGGTTCCCCGGGACTAGCGGGAACAATGAGCAGTTCTTC. Translation: CASRFPGTSGNNEQFF. Full variable domain (remainder filled in from reference TRBV5-1 and TRBJ2-1): KAGVTQTPRYLIKTRGQQVTLSCSPISGHRSVSWYQQTPGQGLQFLFEYFSETQRNKGNFPGRFSGRQFSNSRSEMNVSTLELGDSALYLCASRFPGTSGNNEQFFGPGTRLTVL.